The 28 T cell receptor beta chains listed next were all sequenced from one sample in a study of GPR56 and killer-like receptors on CD4 memory cells (dated 2019 in TCRdb). Five KLR/GPR56-defined CD4+ populations were enriched by fluorescence-activated cell sorting before TCRbeta sequencing. Instrument on record: Illumina HiSeq 2500. Based on TCRdb reprocessing of the reads, there is one entry per CDR3 protein sequence, and DNA is missing. This sample's records show about 1,100 distinct CDR3 sequences. In total, the top ten clones hold approximately 26% of the sample. Sequencing was performed on memory CD4+ T cells from blood. These receptor sequences come from a human donor in good health.

This clonotype counts as large by frequency. The CDR3: CASSGTVWGETQYF. The chain recombines TRBV6-5 with TRBJ2-5; TCRdb calls TRBD1, which cannot be checked without DNA. Germline V gene sequence: CDR1 MNHEY, CDR2 SVGAGI. The CDR3 has 14 amino acids.

This clonotype shows up as medium-sized (0.01 to 0.1%) by frequency. V and J are TRBV15 and TRBJ2-1; TCRdb designates TRBD1, a call that cannot be tested without DNA. Germline V gene lookup returns CDR1 LNHNV and CDR2 YYDKDF (reference sequence). This CDR3 region has 14 residues. CDR3 in amino acids: CATSRDRMGGEQFF.

The rearrangement uses TRBV20-1 and TRBJ2-7. CDR1 is DFQATT and CDR2 is SNEGSKA in the germline V gene (reference sequence). The CDR3 has 13 amino acids. The CDR3 reads CSASLLRGYEQYF.

CDR3 in amino acids: CASSQELGTNYGYTF. The chain couples TRBV4-1 to TRBJ1-2. The germline V gene encodes CDR1 MGHRA and CDR2 YSYEKL. The CDR3 runs to 15 residues.

Judged by frequency, this clonotype is hyperexpanded (1% or more). This rearrangement joins TRBV6-1 to TRBJ2-1; TCRdb's D call, TRBD2, is unchecked because there is no DNA. The CDR3 sequence is 14 residues long. Germline V lookup: CDR1 MNHNS, CDR2 SASEGT. The CDR3 sequence: CASSELAGGNEQFF.

This chain uses TRBV9 with TRBJ1-6. Per germline, CDR1 SGDLS and CDR2 YYNGEE. The CDR3 is made up of 16 amino acids. This chain's CDR3 is CASSVATYGQNSPLHF.

By frequency, this clonotype registers medium-sized. This chain uses TRBV6-6 with TRBJ2-7; TCRdb returns TRBD1, unconfirmable since there is no DNA. The CDR3 has 16 amino acids. Germline V gene data show CDR1 as MNHNY and CDR2 as SVGAGI (reference sequence). Here the CDR3 reads CASSPRRAGLAYEQYF.

This clonotype counts as medium-sized by frequency. CDR3 sequence: CASSYLTGLAGTDTQYF. This sequence joins TRBV6-5 and TRBJ2-3; TCRdb picks TRBD2, but there is no DNA to check that call. The CDR3 spans 17 residues. The germline V gene encodes CDR1 MNHEY and CDR2 SVGAGI.

This clonotype is medium-sized (0.01 to 0.1%) by frequency. The chain is built from TRBV5-5 and TRBJ1-5. Germline CDR1 and CDR2: SGHKS and YYEKEE (reference sequence). The CDR3 is 15 residues long. CDR3 residues: CASRRGGSANQPQHF. The complete variable domain, with remaining parts taken from reference TRBV5-5 and TRBJ1-5, reads DAGVTQSPTHLIKTRGQQVTLRCSPISGHKSVSWYQQVLGQGPQFIFQYYEKEERGRGNFPDRFSARQFPNYSSELNVNALLLGDSALYLCASRRGGSANQPQHFGDGTRLSIL.

This clonotype is deemed large (0.1 to 1%) by its frequency. This chain connects TRBV6-5 to TRBJ1-5; TCRdb gives TRBD1 as the D gene, but with no DNA this cannot be confirmed. Germline V gene lookup returns CDR1 MNHEY and CDR2 SVGAGI. The CDR3 totals 14 residues. CDR3 sequence reads: CASGQGRLDQPQHF.

The V call is TRBV4-3, the J call TRBJ2-3; the TCRdb call, TRBD2, lacks DNA for checking. Germline V gene sequence: CDR1 LGHNA, CDR2 YSLEER. The CDR3 covers 15 residues. The CDR3 protein is CASSLTSGGADTQYF.

The V call is TRBV9, the J call TRBJ1-2. Per germline, CDR1 SGDLS and CDR2 YYNGEE. This CDR3 spans 14 amino acids. CDR3 sequence reads: CASSVEPRDYGYTF. Drawing the rest from reference TRBV9 and TRBJ1-2, the complete variable domain is DSGVTQTPKHLITATGQRVTLRCSPRSGDLSVYWYQQSLDQGLQFLIQYYNGEERAKGNILERFSAQQFPDLHSELNLSSLELGDSALYFCASSVEPRDYGYTFGSGTRLTVV.

Its frequency marks this clonotype as large. The chain is built from TRBV6-1 and TRBJ2-3. CDR1 and CDR2 from the germline V gene are MNHNS and SASEGT. The CDR3 length is 15 residues. The CDR3 spells CASSERAVVPDTQYF.

The V and J genes are TRBV20-1 and TRBJ2-3; TCRdb's D gene call, TRBD1, goes unchecked for lack of DNA. Germline CDR1 is DFQATT and CDR2 is SNEGSKA (reference sequence). The CDR3 extends over 16 amino acids. CDR3 sequence reads: CSAEMTSGGSTDTQYF.

This clonotype shows up as medium-sized (0.01 to 0.1%) by frequency. The V and J genes are TRBV6-5 and TRBJ2-3; the TRBD1 assignment by TCRdb is unverifiable without DNA. This CDR3 spans 13 amino acids. Germline CDR1 is MNHEY and CDR2 is SVGAGI. CDR3 in amino acids: CASSPFLYDTQYF.

The chain has TRBV4-3 and TRBJ2-1; TCRdb selects TRBD1, and the lack of DNA leaves this call unchecked. This CDR3 contains 19 residues. CDR1 and CDR2 (germline): LGHNA, YSLEER. The CDR3 here is CASSQEAGGALGVYNEQFF.

CDR3 region: CASSELAGREQFF. The J gene is TRBJ2-1, the V gene TRBV6-1; TCRdb picks TRBD2, but there is no DNA to check that call. Germline lookup yields CDR1 MNHNS and CDR2 SASEGT. The CDR3 has 13 amino acids.

The chain is built from TRBV6-7 and TRBJ2-2; TCRdb's D call, TRBD2, is unchecked because there is no DNA. TRBV6-7 is an ORF for which the function is uncertain. The CDR3 covers 19 residues. CDR3: CASSYPPGLVGGKTGELFF.

This sequence joins TRBV20-1 and TRBJ2-1. Germline V gene lookup returns CDR1 DFQATT and CDR2 SNEGSKA (reference sequence). The CDR3 spans 15 residues. This CDR3 is CSARDPPTSYNEQFF.

This chain connects TRBV15 to TRBJ2-7; TCRdb gives TRBD1 as the D gene, but with no DNA this cannot be confirmed. The CDR3 runs 13 residues. Germline V CDR1 and CDR2: LNHNV, YYDKDF (reference sequence). CDR3 protein: CATSRGQIYEQYF.

Considering frequency, this clonotype is large. The rearrangement joins TRBV6-2 or TRBV6-3 to TRBJ1-6; no DNA is available, so the TRBD1 call from TCRdb remains unchecked. Germline V gene lookup returns CDR1 MNHEY and CDR2 SVGEGT. This CDR3 is 18 amino acids long. CDR3 loop: CASSFLSSRPGYNSPLHF.

This clonotype registers medium-sized by frequency. The chain recombines TRBV9 with TRBJ1-2. CDR3 length: 14 amino acids. CDR1 and CDR2 (germline): SGDLS, YYNGEE. The CDR3 region is CASSVAGGEVGYTF. The whole variable domain, filled in from reference TRBV9 and TRBJ1-2, reads DSGVTQTPKHLITATGQRVTLRCSPRSGDLSVYWYQQSLDQGLQFLIQYYNGEERAKGNILERFSAQQFPDLHSELNLSSLELGDSALYFCASSVAGGEVGYTFGSGTRLTVV.

CDR3 in amino acids: CASSVGSLGNTEAFF. The rearrangement joins TRBV9 to TRBJ1-1. The V gene's germline CDR1 is SGDLS and CDR2 YYNGEE. This CDR3 is 15 amino acids long. The full variable domain, its missing parts supplied by reference TRBV9 and TRBJ1-1, is DSGVTQTPKHLITATGQRVTLRCSPRSGDLSVYWYQQSLDQGLQFLIQYYNGEERAKGNILERFSAQQFPDLHSELNLSSLELGDSALYFCASSVGSLGNTEAFFGQGTRLTVV.

This clonotype is deemed medium-sized (0.01 to 0.1%) by its frequency. The V and J genes are TRBV14 and TRBJ1-3. The germline V gene encodes CDR1 SGHDN and CDR2 FVKESK. CDR3 size: 16 residues. This chain's CDR3 is CASSQDPISLGNTIYF.

The chain has TRBV27 and TRBJ2-7; with no DNA, the TCRdb D assignment of TRBD1 cannot be verified. The CDR3 loop spans 17 amino acids. Germline CDR1 MNHEY, CDR2 SMNVEV (reference sequence). CDR3 sequence: CASRDRGILRSSYEQYF.

In terms of frequency, this clonotype is large (0.1 to 1%). The gene calls are TRBV19 and TRBJ2-3. Per germline, CDR1 LNHDA and CDR2 SQIVND (reference sequence). The CDR3 length is 12 residues. This CDR3 is CASRLSGDTQYF.

This chain links TRBV20-1 with TRBJ2-5; checking the TCRdb D call of TRBD1 is not possible without DNA. CDR1 and CDR2 from the germline V gene are DFQATT and SNEGSKA (reference sequence). CDR3 length: 13 residues. The CDR3 sequence: CSATTGSQETQYF.

The J gene is TRBJ1-2, the V gene TRBV10-3; the TCRdb call, TRBD1, lacks DNA for checking. CDR3 length: 14 amino acids. Germline V gene lookup returns CDR1 ENHRY and CDR2 SYGVKD. The chain's CDR3 is CAISEGTGQSGYTF.